This T cell receptor beta chain is from a study of blood T cell repertoires in COVID-19. Looking at the study overall: In each case, the material was cDNA or gDNA derived from T cells, B-cell-depleted T cells, or PBMCs.

The CDR3 runs to 18 residues. The V gene end was trimmed by 5 bases and the J gene end by 0 bases; junction bases not matched to a gene: 11. Germline V gene lookup returns CDR1 LNHDA and CDR2 SQIVND (reference sequence). Clones were sequenced by immunoSEQ multiplex PCR, and TCRdb holds only the in-frame ones, with some missing. The sample lists some 350,000 clones, more than 85% occurring once. Cohorts were assigned according to the clinical history that participants reported. Material: PBMCs or T cells enriched from blood (not recorded which). The V and J genes are TRBV19 and TRBJ1-3, with TRBD1 matching over 9 bases. This TCR derives from a woman in her twenties or thirties who had recovered from COVID-19. The CDR3 bases are TGTGCCAGTAGTCCCCGCCGGGACAGGGCCCTCTCTGGAAACACCATATATTTT. Translation: CASSPRRDRALSGNTIYF.